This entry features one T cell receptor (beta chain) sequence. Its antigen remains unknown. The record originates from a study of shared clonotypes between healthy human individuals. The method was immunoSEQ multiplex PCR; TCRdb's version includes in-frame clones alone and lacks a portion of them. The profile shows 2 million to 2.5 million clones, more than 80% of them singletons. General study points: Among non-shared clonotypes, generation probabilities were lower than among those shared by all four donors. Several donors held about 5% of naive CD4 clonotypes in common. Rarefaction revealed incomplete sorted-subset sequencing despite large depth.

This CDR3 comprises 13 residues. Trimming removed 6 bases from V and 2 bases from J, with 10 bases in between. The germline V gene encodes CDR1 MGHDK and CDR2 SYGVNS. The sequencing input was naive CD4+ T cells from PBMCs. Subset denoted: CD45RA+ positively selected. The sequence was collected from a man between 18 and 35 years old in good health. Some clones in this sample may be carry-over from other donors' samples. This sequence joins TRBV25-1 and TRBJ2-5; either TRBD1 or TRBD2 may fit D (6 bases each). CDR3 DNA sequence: TGTGCCAGCAGAAGGGGGGCACAAGAGACCCAGTACTTC. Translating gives CASRRGAQETQYF.